This TCR beta chain derives from a study of human T cells and chemical hapten exposure. TCRdb itself ran the 5' RACE reads through MiXCR, one entry per CDR3 protein. This table holds 130,000 or so distinct CDR3 sequences, around 4% found once. General study findings and limits: The study found that DPC sensitization did not change TCRs above 1 in 1000 frequency.

This clonotype came up many times. Its antigen remains unknown. The CDR3 contains 13 residues. V was trimmed by 2 bases and J by 2 bases, leaving 7 bases between them. Germline CDR1 and CDR2: LGHDT and YNNKEL (reference sequence). It was from unfractionated whole blood that total RNA was extracted. This clonotype was sampled from a female donor in good health. The gene calls are TRBV3-1 and TRBJ2-7; D not resolved. The CDR3 loop is CASSQSQAYEQYF. The CDR3, as DNA: TGTGCCAGCAGCCAATCCCAGGCCTACGAGCAGTACTTC.